This TCR beta chain was documented in a study of blood T cell repertoires in COVID-19 (dated by TCRdb to 2018 to 2020). About the study as a whole: Collaborator samples came from the United States, Italy and Spain and covered acute and convalescent phases of COVID-19. The material from the prospective study consisted of cDNA or gDNA derived from T cells, B-cell-depleted T cells, or PBMCs. The dataset comprised deeply sampled blood TCRbeta repertoires from subjects exposed to, actively infected with, or recovered from COVID-19. The repertoires were made available in a free public database intended to serve as a resource for research on the immune response to SARS-CoV-2. Samples came from the ongoing ImmuneRACE study (first 160 participants) plus 1,254 subjects from 6 global collaborators. Nearly every sample came with metadata listing a de-identified subject ID, COVID-19 status, age in years and sex. Where available, HLA class I and class II types were obtained from metadata supplied by the sample provider rather than from assay-based typing. On the study overall, not on this receptor specifically: The amount of clinical and demographic metadata varied by source and participant and was provided uncurated.

TCRbeta CDR3 regions were amplified from genomic DNA by means of the immunoSEQ Assay, a bias-controlled multiplex PCR. The study's own analysis went as follows. The number of nucleated cells in each sample was estimated from the amplification of reference gene primers within the assay. To quantify the absolute abundance of each unique TCRbeta CDR3 rearrangement, sequence reads were collapsed and filtered. For each sample, productive Simpson clonality was calculated as the square root of Simpson's diversity index over productive rearrangements. Not all clones reach the TCRdb copy of this immuneACCESS table, which keeps in-frame sequences only. Checked studies attribute under half of the gap to unresolved V genes and leave the rest unexplained. That table supplies the V and J calls and clone size; D and trimming were determined from the DNA. The sample contains about 210,000 clones, over 80% of them found a single time. Jointly, the top ten make up about 9.4% of the sample.

V is shortened by 0 bases, J by 8 bases, and the region joining them spans 13 bases. Reading the germline V gene gives CDR1 MGHRA and CDR2 YSYEKL. Including cysteine and phenylalanine, the CDR3 has 14 amino acids. Solely the CDR3 DNA is kept, with 42 bases framed from the first base. Participants in the prospective study were enrolled through a virtual design, were aged about 18 to 90 years, and lived in approximately 24 United States geographic areas. In the prospective study, cohorts were assigned on the basis of participant-reported clinical history obtained from a screening survey and a study questionnaire. Mobile phlebotomists in the prospective study collected whole blood, serum and a nasopharyngeal or oropharyngeal swab from every participant. Prospective study participants could optionally give additional blood draws and questionnaires over an approximately two-month period. Prospective study blood samples were shipped either frozen or at room temperature before DNA extraction.

Points on this clone: There is no known antigen for this receptor. No much larger clone exists at a distance of one base, and base qualities are not known.

The TCR originated in a man aged 18 to 30 with acute COVID-19. What was sequenced was PBMCs or T cells enriched from blood (not recorded which). In this chain, TRBV4-1 is recombined with TRBJ1-2; the D gene is unclear. This receptor carries the CDR3 CASSQDEVLYGYTF. The nucleotide sequence reads TGCGCCAGCAGCCAAGATGAGGTTCTGTACGGCTACACCTTC.